Listed below are T cell receptor beta chains from one sample, sequenced in a study of control samples from healthy donors and cancer patients. The repertoire was sequenced with immunoSEQ multiplex PCR; TCRdb's copy has only in-frame clones and lacks some. The top ten hold 1.4% of the sample, which has fewer than 200,000 clones, roughly 89% seen once. The sample was blood. Receptors originate from a woman in her 50s in good health. Both conserved end residues are part of each CDR3. D genes are given only for firm matches. Clone size is stated in some rows and not others, as once, few, many or a class when expanded.

size	length	D	V	J	DNA	CDR3
-	14	-	TRBV19	TRBJ1-5	TGTGCCAGTACCCCCCAGGCGCGCAATCAGCCCCAGCATTTT	CASTPQARNQPQHF
few	14	-	TRBV2	TRBJ1-5	TGTGCCAGTCAGCCGGCACTTAGCAATCAGCCCCAGCATTTT	CASQPALSNQPQHF
few	13	-	TRBV4-3	TRBJ2-7	TGCGCCAGCAGCCAAGATCGTCGGGCTCAACAGTACTTC	CASSQDRRAQQYF
-	15	TRBD1	TRBV18	TRBJ2-3	TGTGCCAGCTCGAGTCGGGACAGCCGCACAGATACGCAGTATTTT	CASSSRDSRTDTQYF
-	15	TRBD2	TRBV15	TRBJ2-1	TGTGCCACCAGCAGAGATGGGACGGGGGGTAATGAGCAGTTCTTC	CATSRDGTGGNEQFF
-	15	TRBD1	TRBV28	TRBJ1-3	TGTGCCAGCAGTCTTACAGGGGGCTCTGGAAACACCATATATTTT	CASSLTGGSGNTIYF
-	17	TRBD2	TRBV4-2	TRBJ2-7	TGTGCCAGCAGCGATAGGTCAAGCGGGAGTTCCTTCCACGAGCAGTACTTC	CASSDRSSGSSFHEQYF
-	13	-	TRBV3-1/TRBV3-2	TRBJ2-1	TGTGCCAGCAGCCGGGTTGAGGGAACTGAGCAGTTCTTC	CASSRVEGTEQFF
-	14	-	TRBV2	TRBJ1-1	TGTGCCAGCAGTGAATCTCGGGCAGGCTCTGAAGCTTTCTTT	CASSESRAGSEAFF
-	12	TRBD2	TRBV6-5	TRBJ2-4	TGTGCTAGCCGGGCTAGCGGGAACATTCAGTACTTC	CASRASGNIQYF
-	12	-	TRBV10-2	TRBJ1-4	TGCGCCAGCAAACAGGGAGATGAAAAACTGTTTTTT	CASKQGDEKLFF
-	13	TRBD1	TRBV24-1	TRBJ2-5	TGTGCCACCAGAAAGGGACAGCAAGAGACCCAGTACTTC	CATRKGQQETQYF
-	15	-	TRBV19	TRBJ2-3	TGTGCCAGTAGTATGAGGGCCTTACCTACAGATACGCAGTATTTT	CASSMRALPTDTQYF
-	14	-	TRBV5-4	TRBJ1-2	TGTGCCAGCAGCTTGGACGGTCTCAGCTATGGCTACACCTTC	CASSLDGLSYGYTF
-	16	-	TRBV6-1	TRBJ1-2	TGTGCCAGCAGTGATTTGGCAGCATTAGCTAACTATGGCTACACCTTC	CASSDLAALANYGYTF
-	15	TRBD2	TRBV5-1	TRBJ2-2	TGCGCCAGCAGCTTGAGCGGGAGTCACACCGGGGAGCTGTTTTTT	CASSLSGSHTGELFF
-	15	TRBD1	TRBV6-2/TRBV6-3	TRBJ1-5	TGTGCCAGCAGCCAACTCACAGGGGGCGGTCAGCCCCAGCATTTT	CASSQLTGGGQPQHF
-	13	-	TRBV5-6	TRBJ1-2	TGTGCCACCTCCGACATACGAAGCGCAGGCTACACCTTC	CATSDIRSAGYTF
-	14	-	TRBV9	TRBJ1-2	TGTGCCAGCAGCGAGGGAAGGCAGGGTCATGGCTACACCTTC	CASSEGRQGHGYTF
once	15	TRBD1	TRBV7-3	TRBJ1-1	TGTGCCAGCAGTCCCGACAGGGATCGTAACACTGAAGCTTTCTTT	CASSPDRDRNTEAFF
-	11	-	TRBV29-1	TRBJ1-4	TGCAGCGTTCGGCAGGGTGAAAAACTGTTTTTT	CSVRQGEKLFF
-	11	-	TRBV7-2	TRBJ2-1	TGTGCCAGCAGCTTAGTGGGCGAGCAGTTCTTC	CASSLVGEQFF
-	16	TRBD1	TRBV9	TRBJ2-2	TGTGCCAGCAGCGTAAACAGGGGGCCGAACACCGGGGAGCTGTTTTTT	CASSVNRGPNTGELFF
-	11	-	TRBV12-3/TRBV12-4	TRBJ2-1	TGTGCCAGCAGTTTTGGGGGTGAGCAGTTCTTC	CASSFGGEQFF
-	15	-	TRBV5-1	TRBJ1-1	TGCGCCAGCAGCTTGGTTGGGGAGAGGGGGACTGAAGCTTTCTTT	CASSLVGERGTEAFF
-	14	-	TRBV6-6	TRBJ2-5	TGTGCCAGCAGTGACTTGGACAGAAAAGAGACCCAGTACTTC	CASSDLDRKETQYF
-	14	-	TRBV28	TRBJ1-2	TGTGCCAGCAGTCAATCACGGGAGAGCTATGGCTACACCTTC	CASSQSRESYGYTF
-	12	-	TRBV6-1	TRBJ2-7	TGTGCCAGCAGTGATTTGGGATACGAGCAGTACTTC	CASSDLGYEQYF
-	13	-	TRBV3-1/TRBV3-2	TRBJ2-7	TGTGCCAGCAGCCAAGGCGGTCCCTACGAGCAGTACTTC	CASSQGGPYEQYF
-	15	TRBD2	TRBV7-2	TRBJ2-7	TGTGCCAGCAGCTTAAGGCCTAGCGGGGAGCGGGAGCAGTACTTC	CASSLRPSGEREQYF
-	16	TRBD1	TRBV4-3	TRBJ2-5	TGCGCCAGCAGCCAAGTGCCGGACAGGGGTCGAGAGACCCAGTACTTC	CASSQVPDRGRETQYF
-	17	TRBD2	TRBV5-4	TRBJ2-1	TGTGCCAGCAGCGAAACGCTTATAGCGGGAGGGTTGAATGAGCAGTTCTTC	CASSETLIAGGLNEQFF
-	14	-	TRBV7-2	TRBJ2-7	TGTGCCAGCAGCTTACACCGGGAGAGCTACGAGCAGTACTTC	CASSLHRESYEQYF
-	17	-	TRBV28	TRBJ2-3	TGTGCCAGCAGTTTAGGGGTCGCCGGCGGGACAACAGATACGCAGTATTTT	CASSLGVAGGTTDTQYF
-	17	TRBD2	TRBV6-2/TRBV6-3	TRBJ2-5	TGTGCCAGCAGTCTCGGACTAGCGGTCCAGGCGGGAGAGACCCAGTACTTC	CASSLGLAVQAGETQYF
-	13	-	TRBV30	TRBJ1-5	TGTGCCTGGAGTGCAGGGAGCAATCAGCCCCAGCATTTT	CAWSAGSNQPQHF
-	14	-	TRBV6-2/TRBV6-3	TRBJ2-5	TGTGCCAGCAGTGTAGTTAGACCTGAAGAGACCCAGTACTTC	CASSVVRPEETQYF
-	13	TRBD2	TRBV28	TRBJ2-5	TGTGCGGTAGCGGGAAGGGCTAGGGAGACCCAGTACTTC	CAVAGRARETQYF
once	15	TRBD1	TRBV28	TRBJ1-2	TGTGCCAGCAGTTTAGGGGACAGGGAAAAGGATGGCTACACCTTC	CASSLGDREKDGYTF
-	13	TRBD1	TRBV2	TRBJ1-1	TGTGCCAGCTCCGGGACAGGGGGTTCTGAAGCTTTCTTT	CASSGTGGSEAFF
-	13	-	TRBV10-3	TRBJ1-2	TGTGCCATCAGTGAGGGTCTGTTTAGCGGCTACACCTTC	CAISEGLFSGYTF
-	14	TRBD2	TRBV3-1/TRBV3-2	TRBJ2-1	TGTGCCAGCAAAGCGGGGGGGCGTTACAATGAGCAGTTCTTC	CASKAGGRYNEQFF
once	16	TRBD1	TRBV2	TRBJ2-1	TGTGCCAGCACCGGACAGGGTTCTGGAGTTTACAATGAGCAGTTCTTC	CASTGQGSGVYNEQFF
-	14	-	TRBV4-3	TRBJ2-3	TGCGCCAGCAGCCCGCAGCGGTCCACAGATACGCAGTATTTT	CASSPQRSTDTQYF
once	13	-	TRBV5-4	TRBJ2-5	TGTGCCAGCAGCTCCCAACCTCAGGAGACCCAGTACTTC	CASSSQPQETQYF
-	13	-	TRBV30	TRBJ1-1	TGTGCCTGGAGCGTCGGGGTCCGGGGTGAAGCTTTCTTT	CAWSVGVRGEAFF
-	17	-	TRBV3-1/TRBV3-2	TRBJ2-5	TGTGCCAGCAGCCACCGGGCTCTGCTTGGGAGTGGGGAGACCCAGTACTTC	CASSHRALLGSGETQYF
-	13	TRBD1	TRBV10-3	TRBJ1-3	TGTGCCATCCACCGGGACAGAGGAAACACCATATATTTT	CAIHRDRGNTIYF
-	13	-	TRBV4-3	TRBJ2-3	TGCGCCAGCAGCCGTACTAGCACAGATACGCAGTATTTT	CASSRTSTDTQYF
-	16	TRBD1	TRBV27	TRBJ2-1	TGTGCCAGCAGTTTCTTAGGACAGGGGTTCAACAATGAGCAGTTCTTC	CASSFLGQGFNNEQFF
-	17	TRBD2	TRBV18	TRBJ2-7	TGTGCCAGCTCACCTCTCCCGACTAGCGGACGCCCTCACGAGCAGTACTTC	CASSPLPTSGRPHEQYF
-	13	TRBD2	TRBV28	TRBJ2-3	TGTGCCAGCACCACTAGCGTCACAGATACGCAGTATTTT	CASTTSVTDTQYF
-	13	-	TRBV9	TRBJ1-1	TGTGCCAGCAGCGTAGATGGGAACACTGAAGCTTTCTTT	CASSVDGNTEAFF
few	13	-	TRBV27	TRBJ1-1	TGTGCCAGCCGGGGGGCCGGGGGGACTGAAGCTTTCTTT	CASRGAGGTEAFF
once	13	-	TRBV12-5	TRBJ2-1	TGTGCTAGTGGTTTGGAACAGGGAAGGGAGCAGTTCTTC	CASGLEQGREQFF